This TCR beta chain derives from a study of shared clonotypes between healthy human individuals. Sequencing used immunoSEQ multiplex PCR; TCRdb keeps in-frame clones, though not all of them. This repertoire shows 300,000 to 350,000 clones, roughly 70% found once; its top ten account for over 9.5%. Germline V gives CDR1 SGHAT, CDR2 FQNNGV. The CDR3 loop spans 15 amino acids. V lost 6 bases and J lost 5; bases outside the gene matches: 9. Those who donated were healthy HIV-negative adults, with no recent acute infections or vaccinations reported. In the CD4+ fraction, cells were divided into CD45RA+ naive and CD45RA-negative memory subsets.

Sample: memory CD4+ T cells sorted from blood. Noted subset: CD45RA-negative fraction. V and J are TRBV11-2 and TRBJ2-5, with TRBD2 identical over 10 bases. The TCR was taken from a man aged 30 to 39 in good health. This chain's CDR3 is CASSGLAGEQETQYF. The DNA of the CDR3 is TGTGCCAGCAGTGGCCTAGCGGGAGAGCAGGAGACCCAGTACTTC.